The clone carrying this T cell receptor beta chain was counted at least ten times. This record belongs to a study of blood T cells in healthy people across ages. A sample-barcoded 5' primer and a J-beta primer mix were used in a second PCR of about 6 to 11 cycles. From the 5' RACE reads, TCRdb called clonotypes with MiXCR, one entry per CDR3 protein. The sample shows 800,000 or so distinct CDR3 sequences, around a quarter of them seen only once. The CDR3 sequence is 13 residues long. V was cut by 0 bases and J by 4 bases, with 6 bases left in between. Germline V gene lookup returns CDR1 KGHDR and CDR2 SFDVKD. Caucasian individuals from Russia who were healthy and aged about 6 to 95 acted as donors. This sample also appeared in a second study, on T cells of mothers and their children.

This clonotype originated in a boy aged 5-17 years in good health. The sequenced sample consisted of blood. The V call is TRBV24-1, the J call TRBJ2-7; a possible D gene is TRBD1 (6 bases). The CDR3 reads CATSDLTGYEQYF. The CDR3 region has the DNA TGTGCCACCAGTGATTTGACAGGGTACGAGCAGTACTTC.